This T cell receptor beta chain was retrieved from a study of PD-1 blockade in classical Hodgkin lymphoma. Germline assignment: CDR1 SGHDN and CDR2 FVKESK. V was shortened by 4 bases and J by 5 bases, with 14 bases between the two germline ends. The CDR3 is made up of 14 amino acids. Repertoires were generated with immunoSEQ multiplex PCR, while TCRdb's copy carries only in-frame clones and drops some. The top ten hold 20% to 25% of the sample, which has approximately 84,000 clones, approximately 88% seen once. Of note for this clone: No antigen is known for it.

Every single patient, without exception, relapsed after autologous stem cell transplantation, and brentuximab vedotin exposure varied. Broader study findings: In newly diagnosed patients, baseline TCR diversity was reportedly below that of healthy donors. It was among complete responders that baseline diversity resembled that of newly diagnosed patients. The drivers behind the repertoire differences, possibly disease activity or prior therapy, remain undefined.

The chain joins TRBV14 to TRBJ1-1; possibly TRBD1 for D (5 bases). The receptor comes from a human donor with classical Hodgkin lymphoma. Sequenced material: peripheral blood mononuclear cells (PBMCs), taken at baseline. Here the CDR3 reads CASSLNVGVTEAFF. DNA of the CDR3: TGTGCCAGCAGCCTAAACGTGGGGGTAACTGAAGCTTTCTTT.